Each of the 26 T cell receptor beta chains below was sequenced from the same sample in a study of shared clonotypes between healthy human individuals. It was CD45RO-negative cells, positively selected for CCR7, that made up naive CD8 cells, with terminally differentiated effector memory CD45RA+ cells excluded. Measured with immunoSEQ multiplex PCR; TCRdb has only the in-frame clones, and not every one. The sample has over 750,000 clones; 95% to 97% are singletons. Sequencing was performed on naive CD8+ T cells sorted from blood. These receptors all come from a young man in good health.

The chain couples TRBV2 to TRBJ1-4, with D possibly TRBD1 on 5 matching bases. V was cut by 11 bases and J by 4 bases, with 14 bases left in between. The CDR3 has 13 residues. Germline assignment: CDR1 SNHLY and CDR2 FYNNEI. For the CDR3, the DNA is TGTGCCGGATTCAGGGTTGATAATGAAAAACTGTTTTTT. This sequence encodes CAGFRVDNEKLFF.

The sample holds one count of this clone. The same CDR3 is also encoded by other DNA sequences in this sample. The DNA of the CDR3 is TGTGCCAGCAGGGGGGGTCTTAGCAATCAGCCCCAGCATTTT. The encoded protein is CASRGGLSNQPQHF. The gene calls are TRBV27 and TRBJ1-5; perhaps TRBD1 as D (5 bases). In germline, CDR1 is MNHEY, CDR2 SMNVEV (reference sequence). V lost 6 bases to trimming and J lost 0 bases, with 9 bases between them. The CDR3 is 14 amino acids.

The V and J genes are TRBV10-3 and TRBJ1-4, with 8 bases fitting TRBD1. V trimming: 0 bases; J trimming: 7 bases; junction bases outside the gene matches: 10. The CDR3 is 17 amino acids. Germline V gene data show CDR1 as ENHRY and CDR2 as SYGVKD. The CDR3 DNA reads TGTGCCATCAGTGAGTCCGGGACAGGCCGCCTTCGTGAAAAACTGTTTTTT. As protein: CAISESGTGRLREKLFF.

This clone was recorded once. The rearrangement links TRBV29-1 to TRBJ2-4, with 7 bases identical to TRBD1. The V gene end was trimmed by 6 bases and the J gene end by 6 bases; junction bases not matched to a gene: 8. The CDR3 runs to 13 residues. Germline V gene data show CDR1 as SQVTM and CDR2 as ANQGSEA. The CDR3 loop reads CSVGDRARNIQYF. The CDR3 nucleotides are TGCAGCGTCGGCGACAGGGCACGAAACATTCAGTACTTC.

V usage is TRBV7-6 and J usage is TRBJ2-3; D ambiguous. The CDR3 covers 13 residues. Per the germline V gene, CDR1 is SGHVS and CDR2 is FNYEAQ. V lost 2 bases, J lost 2 bases, and 5 bases lay in between. The CDR3 protein is CASSLWATDTQYF. In nucleotides, the CDR3 is TGTGCCAGCAGCTTATGGGCCACAGATACGCAGTATTTT. The whole variable domain, filled in from reference TRBV7-6 and TRBJ2-3, reads GAGVSQSPRYKVTKRGQDVALRCDPISGHVSLYWYRQALGQGPEFLTYFNYEAQQDKSGLPNDRFSAERPEGSISTLTIQRTEQRDSAMYRCASSLWATDTQYFGPGTRLTVL.

The V and J genes are TRBV5-4 and TRBJ2-7; maybe TRBD1 (6 bases). V was clipped by 1 base and J by 3 bases, with 26 bases between them. From germline, CDR1 is SGHNT and CDR2 YYREEE (reference sequence). The length of the CDR3 is 19 residues. Here the CDR3 reads CASSLKHIGQPPWVYEQYF. CDR3 in DNA: TGTGCCAGCAGCTTGAAACATATCGGACAGCCCCCCTGGGTCTACGAGCAGTACTTC.

V gene TRBV27 combines with J gene TRBJ2-6, with D possibly TRBD2 on 6 matching bases. V was shortened by 5 bases and J by 3 bases, with 14 bases between the two germline ends. The CDR3 is 16 residues long. Germline lookup yields CDR1 MNHEY and CDR2 SMNVEV (reference sequence). DNA for the CDR3: TGTGCCAGCAGTCCCCTTTGGGGAGGTGGGGCCAACGTCCTGACTTTC. Translation: CASSPLWGGGANVLTF. The full variable domain, rest sourced from reference TRBV27 and TRBJ2-6, is EAQVTQNPRYLITVTGKKLTVTCSQNMNHEYMSWYRQDPGLGLRQIYYSMNVEVTDKGDVPEGYKVSRKEKRNFPLILESPSPNQTSLYFCASSPLWGGGANVLTFGAGSRLTVL.

The chain has TRBV29-1 and TRBJ2-1; TRBD1 aligns across 7 bases. V shed 4 bases and J 4 bases; nucleotides not matched to a gene: 4. CDR1 and CDR2 (germline): SQVTM, ANQGSEA. This CDR3 has 13 residues. CDR3 coding DNA: TGCAGCGTTGGAGGGGGCATTTACAATGAGCAGTTCTTC. This encodes CSVGGGIYNEQFF.

V gene TRBV7-9 combines with J gene TRBJ1-1; D ambiguous. The V gene lost 2 bases and the J gene lost 8 bases, with 15 bases spanning the gap. CDR1 SEHNR and CDR2 FQNEAQ come from the germline V gene (reference sequence). The CDR3 spans 14 residues. This CDR3 reads CASSLHQSYMEAFF. Written as DNA, the CDR3 is TGTGCCAGCAGCTTACACCAATCCTACATGGAAGCTTTCTTT.

This sequence joins TRBV7-3 and TRBJ2-3, with 10 bases fitting TRBD2. Germline V gene lookup returns CDR1 SGHTA and CDR2 FQGTGA. V dropped 5 bases and J dropped 4; count of bases not matched to a gene: 6. The CDR3 is 15 residues long. CDR3 region: CASSAVAGGADTQYF. The CDR3 nucleotides are TGTGCCAGCAGCGCCGTAGCGGGAGGAGCAGATACGCAGTATTTT. The whole variable domain, remainder taken from reference TRBV7-3 and TRBJ2-3, is GAGVSQTPSNKVTEKGKYVELRCDPISGHTALYWYRQSLGQGPEFLIYFQGTGAADDSGLPNDRFFAVRPEGSVSTLKIQRTERGDSAVYLCASSAVAGGADTQYFGPGTRLTVL.

V and J are TRBV6-1 and TRBJ1-5; D not resolved. CDR1 is MNHNS and CDR2 is SASEGT in the germline V gene. V was pared by 3 bases and J by 7 bases, with 10 bases between. The CDR3 covers 13 residues. For the CDR3, the DNA is TGTGCCAGCAGTGAGACCTCGTGGCAGCCCCAGCATTTT. As protein: CASSETSWQPQHF.

CDR3 protein: CASSPRWTGYEQYF. DNA of the CDR3: TGTGCCAGCAGTCCACGATGGACAGGCTACGAGCAGTACTTC. V is TRBV27 and J is TRBJ2-7, with 7 bases lining up with TRBD1. The CDR3 contains 14 residues. The trim removed 5 bases at V and 3 bases at J, leaving 7 bases unmatched. Germline V gene sequence: CDR1 MNHEY, CDR2 SMNVEV (reference sequence).

The CDR3 loop reads CASSVGTSGTDRKHNEQFF. DNA of the CDR3: TGTGCCAGCAGCGTCGGGACTAGCGGGACAGACCGAAAGCACAATGAGCAGTTCTTC. The chain couples TRBV7-2 to TRBJ2-1, with 13 bases identical to TRBD2. V dropped 5 bases and J dropped 5; count of bases not matched to a gene: 15. Per the germline V gene, CDR1 is SGHTA and CDR2 is FQGNSA. This CDR3 comprises 19 residues.

This chain links TRBV5-8 with TRBJ2-5, with 9 positions matching TRBD1. The CDR3 has 14 residues. Trimming at V came to 5 bases and at J to 5 bases, leaving 7 bases not matched to a gene. CDR1 is SGHTS, CDR2 YDEGEE, per germline. DNA for the CDR3: TGTGCCAGCAGTTCCGGGACAGGGAAGGAGACCCAGTACTTC. It codes for CASSSGTGKETQYF.

The J gene is TRBJ2-2, the V gene TRBV6-5; the D gene is possibly TRBD1 (6 bases). Germline values: CDR1 MNHEY, CDR2 SVGAGI. V lost 0 bases to trimming and J lost 5 bases, with 10 bases between them. The CDR3 is 15 residues long. The CDR3 DNA follows: TGTGCCAGCAGTTACTCGACAGGTTATACCGGGGAGCTGTTTTTT. It encodes CASSYSTGYTGELFF.

The chain combines TRBV6-1 with TRBJ2-1, with TRBD1 matching over 9 bases. The J segment lost 6 bases and the V segment lost 10 bases, leaving 7 bases of the junction unmatched. The CDR3 totals 13 residues. Germline V gives CDR1 MNHNS, CDR2 SASEGT. DNA for the CDR3: TGTGCCATCCCGGGACAGGGACTCAATGAGCAGTTCTTC. Protein: CAIPGQGLNEQFF.

This clone has only a few counts. This chain links TRBV11-2 with TRBJ2-1; no definite D call. Looked up from germline, CDR1 is SGHAT and CDR2 is FQNNGV. The CDR3 is made up of 11 amino acids. Between the trimmed V and J ends, which lost 8 bases and 8 bases, there was a span of 10 bases. Here the CDR3 DNA reads TGTGCCAGCGCTAAAGATTATGAGCAGTTCTTC. Residues: CASAKDYEQFF.

The chain has TRBV13 and TRBJ2-1; 7 positions match TRBD1. Germline loops: CDR1 PRHDT, CDR2 FYEKMQ (reference sequence). Trimming removed 4 bases from V and 2 bases from J; junction bases left unmatched: 8. This CDR3 spans 16 amino acids. The CDR3, as DNA: TGTGCCAGCAGCTCAGAGAGGGGACAGACCTACAATGAGCAGTTCTTC. Residues: CASSSERGQTYNEQFF.

As regards this clone: The sample has other DNA sequences that encode this CDR3 too. The CDR3 DNA follows: TGTGCCAGCAGCTTAGGAACGGGTGTCTACGAGCAGTACTTC. Translation: CASSLGTGVYEQYF. V and J are TRBV11-2 and TRBJ2-7; D unclear. Germline V gene lookup returns CDR1 SGHAT and CDR2 FQNNGV. The CDR3 loop spans 14 amino acids. V was cut by 1 base and J by 3 bases, with 10 bases left in between.

The rearrangement links TRBV25-1 to TRBJ1-2, with a possible D match to TRBD1 (6 bases). V lost 2 bases and J lost 8, with 18 bases in between. This CDR3 is 15 amino acids long. CDR1 is MGHDK, CDR2 SYGVNS, per germline. CDR3 loop: CASSEGPGHVAGYTF. The CDR3 nucleotides are TGTGCCAGCAGTGAAGGCCCGGGACACGTCGCGGGCTACACCTTC.

The chain carries TRBV25-1 and TRBJ2-2, with D maybe TRBD1 (6 bases). There are 16 residues in the CDR3. Germline CDR1 MGHDK, CDR2 SYGVNS. Trimming took 6 bases from V and 4 from J, leaving 18 bases between them. This CDR3 is CASSDDRPVGTGELFF. The CDR3 nucleotides are TGTGCCAGCAGCGACGACAGGCCGGTGGGCACCGGGGAGCTGTTTTTT. Complete variable domain (other parts from reference TRBV25-1 and TRBJ2-2): EADIYQTPRYLVIGTGKKITLECSQTMGHDKMYWYQQDPGMELHLIHYSYGVNSTEKGDLSSESTVSRIRTEHFPLTLESARPSHTSQYLCASSDDRPVGTGELFFGEGSRLTVL.

The chain employs TRBV30 and TRBJ1-2; a weak D match, TRBD1 (6 bases). This CDR3 region has 14 residues. The germline V gene encodes CDR1 GTSNPN and CDR2 SVGIG (reference sequence). V dropped 0 bases and J dropped 4 bases, with 12 bases sitting between them. The CDR3 region has the DNA TGTGCCTGGAGTGTGGCTCTGGACAGCTATGGCTACACCTTC. This gives the protein CAWSVALDSYGYTF.

The V call is TRBV11-2, the J call TRBJ2-7, with TRBD1 as a possible D gene (5 bases). The V end lost 5 bases, the J end lost 2 bases, and 13 bases lay between the germline ends. Germline assignment: CDR1 SGHAT and CDR2 FQNNGV. The CDR3 has 14 amino acids. CDR3 region: CASSDPGSTYEQYF. As DNA, the CDR3 is TGTGCCAGCAGCGACCCAGGGTCCACCTACGAGCAGTACTTC.

The genes are TRBV7-6 and TRBJ2-5; no definite D call. Looked up from germline, CDR1 is SGHVS and CDR2 is FNYEAQ. The CDR3 has 14 amino acids. The V gene lost 5 bases and the J gene lost 5 bases, with 15 bases spanning the gap. The CDR3 coding sequence is TGTGCCAGCAGCGGCAGGACCCAGCACGAGACCCAGTACTTC. As protein: CASSGRTQHETQYF.

V is TRBV6-1 and J is TRBJ2-3; no reliable D call. V dropped 0 bases and J dropped 0 bases, with 7 bases sitting between them. Germline CDR1 MNHNS, CDR2 SASEGT. This CDR3 is 15 amino acids long. CDR3 sequence reads: CASSEASHSTDTQYF. CDR3 in DNA: TGTGCCAGCAGTGAAGCGTCGCACAGCACAGATACGCAGTATTTT.

V usage is TRBV20-1 and J usage is TRBJ2-7; possibly TRBD2 for D (6 bases). The germline gives CDR1 DFQATT, CDR2 SNEGSKA (reference sequence). The CDR3 totals 11 residues. V was cut by 8 bases and J by 6 bases, with 14 bases left in between. The CDR3 nucleotides read TGCAGTCCTCAGACCGGGAGCGAGCAGTACTTC. Encoded protein: CSPQTGSEQYF.